These T cell receptor beta chains were read from a single sample in a study of shared clonotypes between healthy human individuals. TCRdb's copy holds only in-frame clones and misses some; the assay was immunoSEQ multiplex PCR. The sample has about 2,500,000 clones; roughly nine tenths are singletons. Input material: naive CD4+ T cells sorted from blood. These receptors were collected from a man aged 18 to 30 in good health. CDR3s include the opening cysteine and the closing phenylalanine or tryptophan. D genes are given only for firm matches. Size values are once, few and many counts, or a class for expanded clones, and some rows have none.

TRBV27	.	TRBJ1-6	.	15	CASSLGRVANSPLHF	TGTGCCAGCAGTTTAGGTCGGGTGGCCAATTCACCCCTCCACTTT
TRBV10-1	.	TRBJ2-1	.	16	CASSDEGERPYNEQFF	TGCGCCAGCAGTGATGAGGGGGAGCGGCCCTACAATGAGCAGTTCTTC
TRBV27	TRBD2	TRBJ2-7	.	14	CASSSPGGNRRAYF	TGTGCCAGCAGCTCCCCGGGGGGAAACAGACGGGCGTACTTC
TRBV6-6	.	TRBJ1-1	few	13	CASSYSGGTEAFF	TGTGCCAGCAGTTACTCGGGGGGAACTGAAGCTTTCTTT
TRBV6-6	TRBD1	TRBJ1-2	.	12	CASSSTGSGYTF	TGTGCCAGCAGTTCGACAGGGTCTGGCTACACCTTC
TRBV6-1	.	TRBJ1-3	.	12	CASTPGLGTIYF	TGTGCCAGTACCCCAGGGCTAGGCACCATATATTTT
TRBV6-1	.	TRBJ2-7	once	14	CASRATGGRYEQYF	TGTGCCAGCAGAGCCACAGGCGGTAGATACGAGCAGTACTTC
TRBV11-3	TRBD2	TRBJ2-3	.	16	CASSLGETSGTDTQYF	TGTGCCAGCAGCTTAGGAGAGACTAGCGGGACAGATACGCAGTATTTT
TRBV7-2	.	TRBJ2-3	.	16	CASSPTGSAWTDTQYF	TGTGCCAGCAGCCCTACCGGGAGTGCGTGGACAGATACGCAGTATTTT
TRBV6-1	TRBD1	TRBJ2-1	.	13	CASSGLISGQVFF	TGTGCCAGCAGTGGATTAATAAGCGGACAGGTTTTCTTC
TRBV28	.	TRBJ1-3	.	16	CASSLFRGYTGNTIYF	TGTGCCAGCAGTTTATTCAGGGGTTACACTGGAAACACCATATATTTT
TRBV2	.	TRBJ1-6	.	14	CASSEGQGNSPLHF	TGTGCCAGCAGTGAAGGGCAGGGAAATTCACCCCTCCACTTT
TRBV30	TRBD1	TRBJ2-2	once	14	CAWRGTGNTGELFF	TGTGCCTGGAGGGGGACAGGAAACACCGGGGAGCTGTTTTTT